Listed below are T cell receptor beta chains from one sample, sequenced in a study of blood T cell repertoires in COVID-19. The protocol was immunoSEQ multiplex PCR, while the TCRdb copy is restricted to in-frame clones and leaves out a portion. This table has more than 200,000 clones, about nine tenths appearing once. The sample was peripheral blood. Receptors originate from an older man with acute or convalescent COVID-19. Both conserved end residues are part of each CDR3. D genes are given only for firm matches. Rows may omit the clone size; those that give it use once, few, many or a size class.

CASSSPTGQADYGYTF	TGTGCCAGCAGCTCGCCTACGGGACAAGCGGACTATGGCTACACCTTC	TRBV7-2	NA	TRBJ1-2	NA
CATSEDKSGQGNGYTF	TGTGCCACCAGTGAGGACAAATCGGGACAGGGTAATGGCTACACCTTC	TRBV24-1	TRBD1	TRBJ1-2	NA
CASSYSGTPNTDTQYF	TGTGCCAGCAGTTACTCCGGGACTCCCAACACAGATACGCAGTATTTT	TRBV6-5	NA	TRBJ2-3	NA
CASSTGLGPLHF	TGTGCCAGTAGTACAGGGTTAGGGCCCCTCCACTTT	TRBV19	NA	TRBJ1-6	NA
CATSDVGRTSTDTQYF	TGTGCCACCAGTGATGTCGGCCGGACTAGCACAGATACGCAGTATTTT	TRBV24-1	NA	TRBJ2-3	once
CASSESMASGSYEQYF	TGCGCCAGCAGTGAGTCAATGGCTAGCGGGAGCTACGAGCAGTACTTC	TRBV10-2	TRBD2	TRBJ2-7	few
CASSLRQVNYNEQFF	TGTGCCAGCAGCCTAAGACAGGTCAACTACAATGAGCAGTTCTTC	TRBV11-2	NA	TRBJ2-1	NA
CASSYRRGGYEQYF	TGTGCCAGCAGTTACAGGAGGGGGGGATACGAGCAGTACTTC	TRBV6-5	NA	TRBJ2-7	NA
CATSTIRAGELFF	TGTGCCACCAGCACAATCCGGGCCGGGGAGCTGTTTTTT	TRBV15	NA	TRBJ2-2	few
CASSWSSVLKQYF	TGTGCCAGCAGCTGGAGTAGTGTGTTGAAGCAGTACTTC	TRBV7-2	NA	TRBJ2-7	NA
CASSSIYEQYF	TGTGCCAGCAGTTCTATTTACGAGCAGTACTTC	TRBV28	NA	TRBJ2-7	NA
CASREGLYSNQPQHF	TGTGCCAGTAGGGAGGGACTGTATAGCAATCAGCCCCAGCATTTT	TRBV19	NA	TRBJ1-5	NA
CASGGTSGSVFF	TGTGCCAGCGGGGGGACTAGCGGGAGCGTTTTCTTC	TRBV6-5	TRBD2	TRBJ2-1	NA
CASSKKWGQGNSPLHF	TGTGCCAGCAGCAAAAAGTGGGGCCAGGGGAATTCACCCCTCCACTTT	TRBV7-2	NA	TRBJ1-6	once
CSVESVTPRREQYF	TGCAGCGTTGAAAGCGTTACTCCTCGTAGAGAGCAGTACTTC	TRBV29-1	NA	TRBJ2-7	NA
CASSYSRTGSLLFF	TGTGCCAGCAGTTACTCCCGGACAGGATCATTGCTGTTTTTT	TRBV6-2/TRBV6-3	TRBD1	TRBJ1-4	NA
CASSQGQGTTGELFF	TGCGCCAGCAGCCAAGGGCAGGGGACCACCGGGGAGCTGTTTTTT	TRBV4-3	NA	TRBJ2-2	NA
CASSFLQGHEQYF	TGTGCCAGCAGTTTTCTTCAGGGGCACGAGCAGTACTTC	TRBV27	NA	TRBJ2-7	few
CASSATSGRTPGSCFF	NA	TRBV3-1/TRBV3-2	NA	TRBJ2-2	NA
CASSLLGGSNQPQHF	TGCGCCAGCAGCTTGTTAGGGGGTAGCAATCAGCCCCAGCATTTT	TRBV5-1	NA	TRBJ1-5	NA
CASSLFGQGVLGNQPQHF	TGTGCCAGCAGTTTATTTGGACAGGGGGTGTTGGGCAATCAGCCCCAGCATTTT	TRBV28	TRBD1	TRBJ1-5	NA
CAWSTWTGDGYTF	TGTGCCTGGAGTACTTGGACGGGAGATGGCTACACCTTC	TRBV30	NA	TRBJ1-2	NA
CASSERPSNNEQFF	TGTGCCAGCAGTGAACGGCCTAGCAACAATGAGCAGTTCTTC	TRBV6-1	NA	TRBJ2-1	NA
CASSLSGNYNSPLHF	TGTGCCAGCAGCTTATCAGGGAACTATAATTCACCCCTCCACTTT	TRBV7-3	NA	TRBJ1-6	NA
CASSLWVRRSSYNEQFF	TGTGCCAGCAGCTTATGGGTGCGGAGGAGCTCCTACAATGAGCAGTTCTTC	TRBV7-6	NA	TRBJ2-1	NA
CASRGQGTPTDTQYF	TGTGCCAGCAGGGGACAGGGGACCCCCACAGATACGCAGTATTTT	TRBV2	TRBD1	TRBJ2-3	NA
CASSLGQSGGGYTF	TGTGCCAGCAGCTTAGGACAATCCGGTGGCGGCTACACCTTC	TRBV7-8	NA	TRBJ1-2	NA
CASSHGVGQLNTQYF	TGTGCCAGCAGCCATGGAGTGGGTCAATTGAATACGCAGTATTTT	TRBV7-3	NA	TRBJ2-3	few
CASSEGQYYGYTF	TGTGCCAGCAGTGAAGGACAGTACTATGGCTACACCTTC	TRBV6-1	NA	TRBJ1-2	NA
CASSLGWLLSIEETQYF	TGTGCCAGCAGCTTAGGCTGGCTCTTAAGTATCGAAGAGACCCAGTACTTC	TRBV7-9	NA	TRBJ2-5	NA
CASRHTDSEKSPLHF	TGTGCCAGCAGGCACACCGACAGTGAAAAGTCACCCCTCCACTTT	TRBV6-5	NA	TRBJ1-6	few
CASGLVMGQIYGYTF	NA	TRBV12-5	NA	TRBJ1-2	NA
CATKSGGMNTEAFF	TGTGCCACTAAGTCAGGGGGAATGAACACTGAAGCTTTCTTT	TRBV27	TRBD1	TRBJ1-1	NA
CASSKRLKLFF	TGTGCCAGCAGCAAAAGACTGAAGCTGTTTTTT	TRBV21-1	NA	TRBJ1-4	NA
CASSAGGSNQPQHF	TGTGCCAGCAGCGCAGGGGGTAGCAATCAGCCCCAGCATTTT	TRBV9	TRBD1	TRBJ1-5	NA
CASSPRQGGTDTQYF	TGTGCCAGCTCACCCAGACAGGGGGGGACAGATACGCAGTATTTT	TRBV18	TRBD1	TRBJ2-3	NA
CASSYSAGEKTQYF	TGTGCCAGCAGTTACTCGGCAGGGGAAAAGACCCAGTACTTC	TRBV6-2/TRBV6-3	NA	TRBJ2-5	once
CATTTFSGNTIYF	TGTGCCACCACAACCTTCTCTGGAAACACCATATATTTT	TRBV19	NA	TRBJ1-3	NA
CASSLSRAGIGGELFF	TGTGCCAGCAGCTTATCCCGAGCGGGAATCGGAGGGGAGCTGTTTTTT	TRBV7-2	TRBD2	TRBJ2-2	NA
CASSIDGTAGANNSPLHF	TGTGCCAGTAGTATAGATGGGACAGCCGGGGCCAATAATTCACCCCTCCACTTT	TRBV19	TRBD1	TRBJ1-6	NA
CSASLAGVETQYF	TGCAGTGCTAGTCTAGCGGGAGTTGAGACCCAGTACTTC	TRBV20-1	TRBD2	TRBJ2-5	NA
CATRREAVQETQYF	TGTGCCACACGTAGGGAGGCAGTCCAAGAGACCCAGTACTTC	TRBV2	NA	TRBJ2-5	NA
CAWRVRSEKLFF	TGTGCCTGGAGGGTGAGGAGTGAAAAACTGTTTTTT	TRBV30	NA	TRBJ1-4	NA
CASSSVGLGNTEAFF	TGCGCCAGCAGCTCAGTGGGGCTAGGAAACACTGAAGCTTTCTTT	TRBV5-1	NA	TRBJ1-1	NA
CASSYSGRGDTQYF	TGTGCCAGCAGTTACTCGGGACGGGGGGATACGCAGTATTTT	TRBV6-5	NA	TRBJ2-3	once
CASSLGLAGGPTMDEQFF	TGTGCCAGCAGCCTAGGACTAGCGGGAGGGCCGACGATGGATGAGCAGTTCTTC	TRBV7-2	TRBD2	TRBJ2-1	NA
CASSQIGGVNTIYF	TGTGCCAGCAGCCAGATAGGAGGGGTAAACACCATATATTTT	TRBV6-6	NA	TRBJ1-3	NA
CASSDDRARDTQYF	TGTGCCAGCAGTGACGACAGGGCGCGAGATACGCAGTATTTT	TRBV25-1	TRBD1	TRBJ2-3	NA
CASSQSQAYEQYF	TGTGCCAGCAGCCAAAGCCAGGCCTACGAGCAGTACTTC	TRBV3-1/TRBV3-2	NA	TRBJ2-7	NA
CASSASGVAGNTIYF	TGTGCCAGCAGCGCGTCAGGGGTGGCTGGAAACACCATATATTTT	TRBV5-6	NA	TRBJ1-3	NA
CASSLTSGSSHEQYF	TGCGCCAGCAGCCTAACTAGCGGGAGCTCCCACGAGCAGTACTTC	TRBV5-1	TRBD2	TRBJ2-7	NA